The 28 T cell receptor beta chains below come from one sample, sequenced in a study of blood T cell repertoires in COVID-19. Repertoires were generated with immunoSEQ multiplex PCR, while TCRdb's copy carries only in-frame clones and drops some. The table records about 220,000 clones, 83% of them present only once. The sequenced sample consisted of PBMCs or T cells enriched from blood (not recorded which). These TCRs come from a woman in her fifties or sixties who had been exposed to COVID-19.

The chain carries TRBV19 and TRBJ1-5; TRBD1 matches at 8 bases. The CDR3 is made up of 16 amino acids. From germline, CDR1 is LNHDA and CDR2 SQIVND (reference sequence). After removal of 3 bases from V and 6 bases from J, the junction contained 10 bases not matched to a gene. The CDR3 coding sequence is TGTGCCAGTAGTATCCTCCAGGGGGCTGGGGTTCAGCCCCAGCATTTT. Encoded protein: CASSILQGAGVQPQHF. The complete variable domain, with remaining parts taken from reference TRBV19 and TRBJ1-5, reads DGGITQSPKYLFRKEGQNVTLSCEQNLNHDAMYWYRQDPGQGLRLIYYSQIVNDFQKGDIAEGYSVSREKKESFPLTVTSAQKNPTAFYLCASSILQGAGVQPQHFGDGTRLSIL.

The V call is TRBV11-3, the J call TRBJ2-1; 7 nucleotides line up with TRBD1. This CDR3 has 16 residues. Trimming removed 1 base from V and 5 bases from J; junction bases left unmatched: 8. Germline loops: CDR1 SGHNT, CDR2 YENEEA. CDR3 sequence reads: CASSLVFGTADNEQFF. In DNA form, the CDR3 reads TGTGCCAGCAGCTTAGTTTTTGGGACAGCAGACAATGAGCAGTTCTTC.

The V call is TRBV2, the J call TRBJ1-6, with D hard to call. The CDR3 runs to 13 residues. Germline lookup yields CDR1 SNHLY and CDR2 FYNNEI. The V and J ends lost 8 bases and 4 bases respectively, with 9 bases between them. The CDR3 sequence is CASAEVYNSPLHF. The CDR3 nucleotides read TGTGCCAGCGCCGAGGTGTATAATTCACCCCTCCACTTT.

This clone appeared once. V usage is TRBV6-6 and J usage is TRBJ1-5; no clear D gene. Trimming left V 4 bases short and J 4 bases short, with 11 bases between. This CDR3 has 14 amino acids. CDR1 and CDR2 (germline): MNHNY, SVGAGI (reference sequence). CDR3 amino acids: CASSSGVWNQPQHF. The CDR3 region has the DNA TGTGCCAGCAGTTCCGGAGTGTGGAATCAGCCCCAGCATTTT.

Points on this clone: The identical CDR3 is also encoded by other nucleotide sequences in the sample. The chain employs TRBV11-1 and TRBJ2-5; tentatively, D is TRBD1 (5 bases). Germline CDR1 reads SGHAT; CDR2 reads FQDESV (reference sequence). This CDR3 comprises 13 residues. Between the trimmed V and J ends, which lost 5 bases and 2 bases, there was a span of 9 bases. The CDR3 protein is CASSRGGQETQYF. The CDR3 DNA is TGTGCCAGCAGCAGGGGTGGGCAAGAGACCCAGTACTTC.

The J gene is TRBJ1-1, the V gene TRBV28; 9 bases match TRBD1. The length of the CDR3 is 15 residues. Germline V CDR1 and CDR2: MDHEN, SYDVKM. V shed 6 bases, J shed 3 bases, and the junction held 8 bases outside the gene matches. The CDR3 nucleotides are TGTGCCAGCAGACAGGGACAGGGCTGGTACACTGAAGCTTTCTTT. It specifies CASRQGQGWYTEAFF.

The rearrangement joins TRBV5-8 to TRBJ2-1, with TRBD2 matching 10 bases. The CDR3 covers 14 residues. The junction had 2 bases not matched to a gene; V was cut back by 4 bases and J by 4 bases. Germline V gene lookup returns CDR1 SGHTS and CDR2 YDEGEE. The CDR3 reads CASSGGLAYNEQFF. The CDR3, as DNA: TGTGCCAGCAGCGGGGGACTAGCGTACAATGAGCAGTTCTTC.

CDR3 sequence: CASSSRPGAPSPTDTQYF. The CDR3 DNA reads TGTGCCAGCAGCTCCAGGCCAGGGGCCCCAAGCCCCACAGATACGCAGTATTTT. J is TRBJ2-3 and V is TRBV7-6; D may be TRBD1 (6 bases). The CDR3 is 18 residues long. Germline CDR1 and CDR2: SGHVS and FNYEAQ. The V and J ends lost 4 bases and 2 bases respectively, with 22 bases between them.

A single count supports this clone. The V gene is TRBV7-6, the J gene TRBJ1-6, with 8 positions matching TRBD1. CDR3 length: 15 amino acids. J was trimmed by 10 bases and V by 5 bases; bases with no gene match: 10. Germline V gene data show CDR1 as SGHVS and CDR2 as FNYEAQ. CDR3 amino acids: CASSASYRGGSPLHF. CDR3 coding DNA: TGTGCCAGCAGCGCATCATACAGGGGGGGATCACCCCTCCACTTT. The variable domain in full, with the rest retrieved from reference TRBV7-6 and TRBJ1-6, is GAGVSQSPRYKVTKRGQDVALRCDPISGHVSLYWYRQALGQGPEFLTYFNYEAQQDKSGLPNDRFSAERPEGSISTLTIQRTEQRDSAMYRCASSASYRGGSPLHFGNGTRLTVT.

As DNA, the CDR3 is TGTGCCAGCAGCCAAGCGGGACAGGGAGGATCTGGCTACACCTTC. It yields the protein CASSQAGQGGSGYTF. The chain is built from TRBV3-1 (or the pseudogene TRBV3-2) and TRBJ1-2; 9 bases agree with TRBD1. CDR3 length: 15 residues. CDR1 and CDR2 from the germline V gene are LGHDT and YNNKEL (reference sequence). J gave up 7 bases and V 1 base, and 7 bases lay outside the gene matches.

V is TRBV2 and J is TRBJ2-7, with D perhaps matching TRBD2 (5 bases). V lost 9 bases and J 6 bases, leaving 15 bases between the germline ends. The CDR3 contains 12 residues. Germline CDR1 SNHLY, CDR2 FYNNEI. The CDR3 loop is CAREAIEGEQYF. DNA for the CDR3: TGTGCCAGAGAAGCTATTGAGGGCGAGCAGTACTTC.

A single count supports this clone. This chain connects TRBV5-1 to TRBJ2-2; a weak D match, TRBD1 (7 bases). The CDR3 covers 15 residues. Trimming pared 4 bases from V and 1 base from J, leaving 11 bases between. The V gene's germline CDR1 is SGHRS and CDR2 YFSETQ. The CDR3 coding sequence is TGCGCCAGCAGCCCAGGGGGGCGGAACACCGGGGAGCTGTTTTTT. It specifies CASSPGGRNTGELFF. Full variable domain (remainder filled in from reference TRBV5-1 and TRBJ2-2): KAGVTQTPRYLIKTRGQQVTLSCSPISGHRSVSWYQQTPGQGLQFLFEYFSETQRNKGNFPGRFSGRQFSNSRSEMNVSTLELGDSALYLCASSPGGRNTGELFFGEGSRLTVL.

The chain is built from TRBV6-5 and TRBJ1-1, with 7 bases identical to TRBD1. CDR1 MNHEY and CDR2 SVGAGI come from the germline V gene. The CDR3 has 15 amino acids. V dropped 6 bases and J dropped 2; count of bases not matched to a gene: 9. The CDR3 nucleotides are TGTGCCAGCAGCGCCCCCAACAGGGGAAACACTGAAGCTTTCTTT. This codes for CASSAPNRGNTEAFF.

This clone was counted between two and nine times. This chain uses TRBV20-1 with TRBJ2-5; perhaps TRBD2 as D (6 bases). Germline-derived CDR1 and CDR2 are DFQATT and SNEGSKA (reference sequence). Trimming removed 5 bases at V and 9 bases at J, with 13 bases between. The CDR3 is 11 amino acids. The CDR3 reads CSAPASEAQYF. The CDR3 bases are TGCAGTGCTCCCGCTAGCGAGGCCCAGTACTTC.

CDR3 residues: CASSALNRANYGYTF. In DNA, the CDR3 is TGTGCCAGCAGTGCTTTGAACAGGGCGAACTATGGCTACACCTTC. The V and J genes are TRBV2 and TRBJ1-2; D might be TRBD1 (6 bases). V lost 4 bases to trimming and J lost 2 bases, with 14 bases between them. Germline CDR1 reads SNHLY; CDR2 reads FYNNEI. This CDR3 region has 15 residues. The full variable domain, with the rest looked up from reference TRBV2 and TRBJ1-2, is EPEVTQTPSHQVTQMGQEVILRCVPISNHLYFYWYRQILGQKVEFLVSFYNNEISEKSEIFDDQFSVERPDGSNFTLKIRSTKLEDSAMYFCASSALNRANYGYTFGSGTRLTVV.

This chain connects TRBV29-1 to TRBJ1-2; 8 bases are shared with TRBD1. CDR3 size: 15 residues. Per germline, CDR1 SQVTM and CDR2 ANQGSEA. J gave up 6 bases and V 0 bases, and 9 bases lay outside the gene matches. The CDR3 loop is CSVEEPTGGRDGYTF. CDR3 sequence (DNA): TGCAGCGTTGAAGAACCCACAGGGGGGAGGGATGGCTACACCTTC. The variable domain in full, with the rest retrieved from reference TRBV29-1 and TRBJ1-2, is SAVISQKPSRDICQRGTSLTIQCQVDSQVTMMFWYRQQPGQSLTLIATANQGSEATYESGFVIDKFPISRPNLTFSTLTVSNMSPEDSSIYLCSVEEPTGGRDGYTFGSGTRLTVV.

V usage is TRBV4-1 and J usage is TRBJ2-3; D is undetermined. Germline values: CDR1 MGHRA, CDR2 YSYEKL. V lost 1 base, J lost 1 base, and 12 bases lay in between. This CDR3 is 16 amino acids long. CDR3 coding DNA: TGCGCCAGCAGCCAAGGGTCGGCGGTCCGCACAGATACGCAGTATTTT. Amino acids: CASSQGSAVRTDTQYF.

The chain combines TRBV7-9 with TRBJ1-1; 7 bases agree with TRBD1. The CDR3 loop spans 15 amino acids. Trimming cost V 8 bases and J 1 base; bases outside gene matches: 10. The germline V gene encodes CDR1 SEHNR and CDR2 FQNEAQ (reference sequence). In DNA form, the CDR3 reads TGTGCCAGCCACAGAGGGGGCCAGGGGAACACTGAAGCTTTCTTT. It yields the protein CASHRGGQGNTEAFF. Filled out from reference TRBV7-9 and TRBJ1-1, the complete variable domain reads DTGVSQNPRHKITKRGQNVTFRCDPISEHNRLYWYRQTLGQGPEFLTYFQNEAQLEKSRLLSDRFSAERPKGSFSTLEIQRTEQGDSAMYLCASHRGGQGNTEAFFGQGTRLTVV.

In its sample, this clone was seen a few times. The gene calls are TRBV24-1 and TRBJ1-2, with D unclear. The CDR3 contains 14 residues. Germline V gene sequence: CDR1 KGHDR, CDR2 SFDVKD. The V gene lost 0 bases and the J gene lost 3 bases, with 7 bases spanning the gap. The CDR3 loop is CATSDLQTDYGYTF. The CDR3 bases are TGTGCCACCAGTGATTTGCAAACGGACTATGGCTACACCTTC.

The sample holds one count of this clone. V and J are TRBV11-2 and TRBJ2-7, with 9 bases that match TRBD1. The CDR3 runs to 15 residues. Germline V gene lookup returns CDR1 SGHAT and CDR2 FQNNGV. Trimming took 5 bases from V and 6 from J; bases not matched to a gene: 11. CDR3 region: CASSPIQGANGEQYF. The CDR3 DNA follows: TGTGCCAGCAGCCCCATACAGGGGGCTAATGGCGAGCAGTACTTC.

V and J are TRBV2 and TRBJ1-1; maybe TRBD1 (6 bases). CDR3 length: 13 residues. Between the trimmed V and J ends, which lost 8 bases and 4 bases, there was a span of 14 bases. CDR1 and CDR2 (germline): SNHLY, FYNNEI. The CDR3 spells CASGGGGGTEAFF. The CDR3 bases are TGTGCCAGCGGAGGGGGGGGAGGCACTGAAGCTTTCTTT.

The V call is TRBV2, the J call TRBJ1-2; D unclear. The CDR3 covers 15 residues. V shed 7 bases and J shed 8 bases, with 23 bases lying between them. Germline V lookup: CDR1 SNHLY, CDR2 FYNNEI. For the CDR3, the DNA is TGTGCCAGCACCCAAGAGAGGCCAGTGGTTAGCGGCTACACCTTC. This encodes CASTQERPVVSGYTF.

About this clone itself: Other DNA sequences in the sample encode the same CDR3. DNA for the CDR3: TGTGCCAGCTCACCGGGGCTCAGGAACACTGAAGCTTTCTTT. It translates to CASSPGLRNTEAFF. The chain joins TRBV18 to TRBJ1-1, with D possibly matching TRBD1 (5 bases). Between the trimmed V and J ends, which lost 3 bases and 1 base, there was a span of 9 bases. This CDR3 comprises 14 residues. The germline gives CDR1 KGHSH, CDR2 LQKENI.

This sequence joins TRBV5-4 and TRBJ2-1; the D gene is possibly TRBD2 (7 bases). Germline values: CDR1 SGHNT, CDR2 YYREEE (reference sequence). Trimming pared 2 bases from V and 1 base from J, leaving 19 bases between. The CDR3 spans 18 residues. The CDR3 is CASSLKKGGLGSYNEQFF. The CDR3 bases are TGTGCCAGCAGCTTAAAGAAGGGGGGGCTCGGTTCCTACAATGAGCAGTTCTTC.

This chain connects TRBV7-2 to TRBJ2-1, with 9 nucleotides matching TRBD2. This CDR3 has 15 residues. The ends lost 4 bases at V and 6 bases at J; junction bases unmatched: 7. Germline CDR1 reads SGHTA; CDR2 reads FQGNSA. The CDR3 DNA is TGTGCCAGCAGCTCCCCGGCGGGGGGGCCCAATGAGCAGTTCTTC. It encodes CASSSPAGGPNEQFF. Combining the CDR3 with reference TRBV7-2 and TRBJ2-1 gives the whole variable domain GAGVSQSPSNKVTEKGKDVELRCDPISGHTALYWYRQSLGQGLEFLIYFQGNSAPDKSGLPSDRFSAERTGGSVSTLTIQRTQQEDSAVYLCASSSPAGGPNEQFFGPGTRLTVL.

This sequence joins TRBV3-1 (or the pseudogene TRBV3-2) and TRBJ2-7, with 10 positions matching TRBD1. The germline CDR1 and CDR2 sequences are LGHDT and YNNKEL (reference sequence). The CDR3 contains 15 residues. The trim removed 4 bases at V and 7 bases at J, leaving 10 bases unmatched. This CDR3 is CASSLLRQGAGEQYF. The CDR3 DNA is TGTGCCAGCAGCCTCCTACGACAGGGGGCGGGGGAGCAGTACTTC.

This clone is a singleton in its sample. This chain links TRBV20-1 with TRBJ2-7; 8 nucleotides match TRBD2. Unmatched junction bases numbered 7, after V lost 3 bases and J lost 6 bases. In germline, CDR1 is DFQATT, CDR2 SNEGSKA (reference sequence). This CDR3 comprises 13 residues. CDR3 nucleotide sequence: TGCAGTGCTAGTTTAGGTAGCGGGGCCGAGCAGTACTTC. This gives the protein CSASLGSGAEQYF.

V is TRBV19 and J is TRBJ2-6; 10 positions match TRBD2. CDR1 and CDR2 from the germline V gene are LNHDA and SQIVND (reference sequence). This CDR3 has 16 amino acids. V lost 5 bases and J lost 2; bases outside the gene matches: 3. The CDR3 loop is CASSAAGGPGANVLTF. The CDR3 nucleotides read TGTGCCAGTAGTGCAGCGGGGGGGCCTGGGGCCAACGTCCTGACTTTC.